This T cell receptor (beta chain) appears in the sequencing data of a study of blood T cell repertoires in COVID-19. Sequencing was performed with immunoSEQ multiplex PCR; in TCRdb, only in-frame clones are kept and a portion is missing. This sample has about 530,000 clones, with roughly nine tenths found just once. This sequence was found in a woman aged 45-65 years with COVID-19, enrolled during active disease. Sequencing was carried out using peripheral blood.

The CDR3 coding sequence is TGTGCCAGCAGCTTAGGCGCAGATACGCAGTATTTT. This sequence encodes CASSLGADTQYF. The gene calls are TRBV7-2 and TRBJ2-3; D is unresolved. The CDR3 runs to 12 residues. Trimming took off 1 base at V and 4 bases at J, with 3 bases between the two ends. CDR1 and CDR2 (germline): SGHTA, FQGNSA.